The 23 T cell receptor beta chains reported below all come from one sample, sequenced in a study of CD8+ T cells in alopecia areata (dated by TCRdb to the late 2010s). Receptor libraries were prepared by the immunoSEQ multiplex PCR assay. RNA was extracted from all samples and reverse transcribed into cDNA as template for TCR sequencing. This is the immuneACCESS table as TCRdb keeps it, with only in-frame sequences that have V and J called. A part of the clones is gone; compared with another copy, unresolved V genes explain less than half, and the rest is unexplained. For this sample the table gives roughly 150,000 clones, of which around 57% were detected only once. The ten top clones hold more than 4.5% of the sample. The sample taken for sequencing was CD4+ T cells sorted from blood. The receptors were sampled from a human donor in good health.

This chain joins TRBV7-9 and TRBJ1-2, with D unresolved. V shed 1 base and J shed 1 base, with 7 bases lying between them. There are 14 residues in the CDR3. The germline gives CDR1 SEHNR, CDR2 FQNEAQ (reference sequence). The CDR3 reads CASSLDNLNYGYTF. The CDR3 bases are TGTGCCAGCAGCTTAGACAACCTTAACTATGGCTACACCTTC.

V and J are TRBV15 and TRBJ2-5; 13 bases map to TRBD2. J was trimmed by 4 bases and V by 2 bases; bases with no gene match: 4. This CDR3 spans 16 amino acids. The V gene's germline CDR1 is LNHNV and CDR2 YYDKDF (reference sequence). CDR3 in amino acids: CATSRPGLAGPETQYF. The CDR3 DNA follows: TGTGCCACCAGCAGACCGGGACTAGCGGGGCCAGAGACCCAGTACTTC.

The V call is TRBV7-2, the J call TRBJ1-4; D is unclear. There are 16 residues in the CDR3. CDR1 and CDR2 from the germline V gene are SGHTA and FQGNSA. The V gene lost 1 base and the J gene lost 0 bases, with 9 bases spanning the gap. This CDR3 is CASSLGREPTNEKLFF. The CDR3 bases are TGTGCCAGCAGCTTAGGAAGGGAACCAACTAATGAAAAACTGTTTTTT.

The sample holds a few counts of this clone. The CDR3 DNA reads TGTGCCAGTGGACAGGGCGGCACCGGGGAGCTGTTTTTT. Translating it yields CASGQGGTGELFF. This rearrangement joins TRBV19 to TRBJ2-2; 8 bases align to TRBD1. The J segment lost 4 bases and the V segment lost 8 bases, leaving 3 bases of the junction unmatched. CDR1 and CDR2 from the germline V gene are LNHDA and SQIVND (reference sequence). CDR3 length: 13 amino acids.

The rearrangement joins TRBV9 to TRBJ2-1; 7 bases align to TRBD2. The CDR3 is 17 amino acids. V dropped 0 bases and J dropped 7; count of bases not matched to a gene: 13. CDR1 is SGDLS and CDR2 is YYNGEE in the germline V gene. The CDR3 DNA reads TGTGCCAGCAGCGTAGAGTTCGGTGCGGGAGTTCTGAATGAGCAGTTCTTC. Protein sequence: CASSVEFGAGVLNEQFF.

J is TRBJ1-2 and V is TRBV15, with TRBD1 as a possible D gene (6 bases). CDR3 length: 15 residues. Trimming took off 6 bases at V and 4 bases at J, with 18 bases between the two ends. The germline CDR1 and CDR2 sequences are LNHNV and YYDKDF (reference sequence). The CDR3 nucleotides read TGTGCCACCAGTAAGACGGGGGAACAGGGCTATGGCTACACCTTC. Translated, it gives CATSKTGEQGYGYTF.

This clone has just a few counts. The rearrangement joins TRBV10-2 to TRBJ2-1; 10 bases fit TRBD2. Germline CDR1 reads WSHSY; CDR2 reads SAAADI. The CDR3 covers 15 residues. With V trimmed by 2 bases and J by 8 bases, 6 bases remained unmatched. Written as DNA, the CDR3 is TGCGCCAGCAGTGAGGGGACTAGCGTTGTCGATGAGCAGTTCTTC. Amino acid sequence: CASSEGTSVVDEQFF.

In its sample, this clone was seen a few times. The chain joins TRBV7-9 to TRBJ2-1; the match to TRBD2 covers 14 bases. The CDR3 has 15 amino acids. V dropped 7 bases and J dropped 9; count of bases not matched to a gene: 8. Germline V gene data show CDR1 as SEHNR and CDR2 as FQNEAQ (reference sequence). CDR3 bases: TGTGCCAGCAAGGGGACTAGCGGGAGATTAAGTGAGCAGTTCTTC. Amino acid sequence: CASKGTSGRLSEQFF.

V gene TRBV4-1 combines with J gene TRBJ2-5, with TRBD2 identical over 10 bases. Germline loops: CDR1 MGHRA, CDR2 YSYEKL. J was trimmed by 4 bases and V by 1 base; bases with no gene match: 0. This CDR3 is 14 amino acids long. The CDR3 DNA follows: TGCGCCAGCAGCCAAGGACTAGCGGGAGAGACCCAGTACTTC. Translating gives CASSQGLAGETQYF.

This clone has only a few counts. J is TRBJ1-1 and V is TRBV4-1, with D uncertain. CDR3 length equals 11 residues. Germline CDR1 and CDR2: MGHRA and YSYEKL. V lost 0 bases and J 6 bases, leaving 2 bases between the germline ends. The CDR3 nucleotides are TGCGCCAGCAGCCAAGACGCTGAAGCTTTCTTT. As protein: CASSQDAEAFF.

The chain couples TRBV2 to TRBJ2-5, with no clear D. The CDR3 consists of 13 residues. Germline V gene lookup returns CDR1 SNHLY and CDR2 FYNNEI. V lost 4 bases, J lost 1 base, and 7 bases lay in between. For the CDR3, the DNA is TGTGCCAGCAGTGTGGAAATCCAAGAGACCCAGTACTTC. The encoded protein is CASSVEIQETQYF.

There are a few counts of this clone. This rearrangement joins TRBV29-1 to TRBJ1-2; D uncertain. V was clipped by 6 bases and J by 1 base, with 9 bases between them. Germline loops: CDR1 SQVTM, CDR2 ANQGSEA. This CDR3 is built from 12 residues. DNA of the CDR3: TGCAGCGTGGCGGGTGGTAACTATGGCTACACCTTC. Translating it yields CSVAGGNYGYTF.

The chain combines TRBV28 with TRBJ2-7; 14 bases are a match to TRBD2. The CDR3 contains 15 residues. Germline-derived CDR1 and CDR2 are MDHEN and SYDVKM. V gave up 5 bases and J gave up 6 bases; unmatched junction bases: 6. In DNA form, the CDR3 reads TGTGCCAGCAGTCCGGGGACTAGCGGGAGTGTCGAGCAGTACTTC. This gives the protein CASSPGTSGSVEQYF.

The genes are TRBV19 and TRBJ2-7; D is uncertain. V lost 4 bases and J lost 0, with 1 base in between. Germline CDR1 LNHDA, CDR2 SQIVND (reference sequence). This CDR3 is built from 11 residues. CDR3 bases: TGTGCCAGTAGTAACTCCTACGAGCAGTACTTC. Translated, it gives CASSNSYEQYF. Full variable domain (remainder filled in from reference TRBV19 and TRBJ2-7): DGGITQSPKYLFRKEGQNVTLSCEQNLNHDAMYWYRQDPGQGLRLIYYSQIVNDFQKGDIAEGYSVSREKKESFPLTVTSAQKNPTAFYLCASSNSYEQYFGPGTRLTVT.

V gene TRBV6-6 combines with J gene TRBJ1-2, with a tentative D call TRBD1 (6 bases). Trimming left V 5 bases short and J 4 bases short, with 11 bases between. The V gene's germline CDR1 is MNHNY and CDR2 SVGAGI (reference sequence). The CDR3 runs 13 residues. The CDR3 nucleotides are TGTGCCAGCAGTGAGACAGGAACCTATGGCTACACCTTC. Its protein product is CASSETGTYGYTF.

This chain uses TRBV30 with TRBJ2-7; 7 positions agree with TRBD1. V lost 8 bases, J lost 0 bases, and 4 bases stayed unmatched. From germline, CDR1 is GTSNPN and CDR2 SVGIG (reference sequence). This CDR3 region has 12 residues. The CDR3 DNA reads TGTGCCGGGACAGCCTCCTCCTACGAGCAGTACTTC. This codes for CAGTASSYEQYF.

The V gene is TRBV28, the J gene TRBJ2-5; 7 nucleotides align to TRBD2. Trimming cost V 7 bases and J 1 base; bases outside gene matches: 12. This CDR3 has 16 residues. Germline CDR1 and CDR2: MDHEN and SYDVKM. The CDR3 nucleotides read TGTGCCAGCAAGTCCGGGGAGGGCAGATCCCAAGAGACCCAGTACTTC. It encodes CASKSGEGRSQETQYF.

The gene calls are TRBV29-1 and TRBJ2-1; possibly TRBD1 or TRBD2 for D (5 bases each). Germline CDR1 SQVTM, CDR2 ANQGSEA. The germline V and J ends were trimmed by 6 bases and 2 bases, with 14 bases remaining between them. This CDR3 is built from 14 residues. In DNA form, the CDR3 reads TGCAGCGTCCGAGGGGTCGTGGCCTACAATGAGCAGTTCTTC. It is translated as CSVRGVVAYNEQFF.

This clone was seen only once. The chain carries TRBV2 and TRBJ2-7; D not certain. Trimming took off 4 bases at V and 3 bases at J, with 4 bases between the two ends. Germline CDR1 and CDR2: SNHLY and FYNNEI. This CDR3 comprises 11 residues. For the CDR3, the DNA is TGTGCCAGCAGTGTCTTCTACGAGCAGTACTTC. Its translation: CASSVFYEQYF.

This clone was recorded only once. The chain employs TRBV29-1 and TRBJ2-5; D is unresolved. Trimming shortened V by 6 bases and J by 4 bases, and 9 bases separated the two germline ends. The CDR3 covers 11 residues. Germline V gene data show CDR1 as SQVTM and CDR2 as ANQGSEA. As DNA, the CDR3 is TGCAGCGTAAGAGTTGGAGAGACCCAGTACTTC. It specifies CSVRVGETQYF. The full variable domain, completed using reference TRBV29-1 and TRBJ2-5, is SAVISQKPSRDICQRGTSLTIQCQVDSQVTMMFWYRQQPGQSLTLIATANQGSEATYESGFVIDKFPISRPNLTFSTLTVSNMSPEDSSIYLCSVRVGETQYFGPGTRLLVL.

The chain joins TRBV14 to TRBJ1-1; 7 bases are shared with TRBD1. CDR1 is SGHDN, CDR2 FVKESK, per germline. This CDR3 contains 13 residues. V lost 2 bases and J lost 7; bases outside the gene matches: 4. CDR3 protein: CASSQPDRVEAFF. The CDR3 bases are TGTGCCAGCAGCCAACCCGACAGGGTTGAAGCTTTCTTT.

V usage is TRBV29-1 and J usage is TRBJ1-2; 7 bases match TRBD1. V shed 3 bases, J shed 4 bases, and the junction held 11 bases outside the gene matches. The CDR3 sequence is 15 residues long. Germline lookup yields CDR1 SQVTM and CDR2 ANQGSEA. The CDR3 sequence is CSVDLLTGPGYGYTF. CDR3 in DNA: TGCAGCGTTGACCTTCTGACAGGGCCTGGCTATGGCTACACCTTC.

This clone occurred a few times. This chain uses TRBV5-1 with TRBJ1-3; a weak D match, TRBD1 (6 bases). In germline, CDR1 is SGHRS, CDR2 YFSETQ. The CDR3 is 16 residues long. Trimming shortened V by 4 bases and J by 0 bases, and 14 bases separated the two germline ends. This CDR3 reads CASSLLTGISGNTIYF. In DNA, the CDR3 is TGCGCCAGCAGCCTACTGACAGGCATCTCTGGAAACACCATATATTTT. Full variable domain (remainder filled in from reference TRBV5-1 and TRBJ1-3): KAGVTQTPRYLIKTRGQQVTLSCSPISGHRSVSWYQQTPGQGLQFLFEYFSETQRNKGNFPGRFSGRQFSNSRSEMNVSTLELGDSALYLCASSLLTGISGNTIYFGEGSWLTVV.